This TCR beta chain was captured by sequencing in a study of T cells in Graves' hyperthyroidism and ophthalmopathy. The germline V and J ends were trimmed by 3 bases and 0 bases, with 11 bases remaining between them. Germline values: CDR1 MNHNS, CDR2 SASEGT. This CDR3 contains 15 residues. This clonotype was recorded at least ten times. No antigen is known for it. Graves' hyperthyroidism was deemed stable absent ophthalmopathy progression within 18 months. Newly diagnosed hyperthyroidism patients aged 18 to 65 years had disease lasting under 2 months. Notes on the study in general: Most clonotypes expanded in thyroid above 0.001 were likewise present in blood. Through a model of 13 V-J features, ophthalmopathy was separated from stable hyperthyroidism.

RNA transcripts served as the template for amplifying TCR beta CDR3 regions. The HTBI set primed first-round TCR CDR3 RT-PCR. MiXCR, run by TCRdb on the multiplex PCR reads, gives a single entry per CDR3 protein. Of a few hundred thousand distinct CDR3 sequences listed, under 60% were seen once; the top ten hold roughly 7.7%. The sample consisted of peripheral blood or thyroid tissue (not recorded which). The rearrangement joins TRBV6-1 to TRBJ1-1; D unclear. This receptor was identified in a woman between 18 and 29 years old with Graves' hyperthyroidism. In nucleotides, the CDR3 is TGTGCCAGCAGTGAGGCTGAGGCGGTGAACACTGAAGCTTTCTTT. Amino acid sequence: CASSEAEAVNTEAFF.